The rows below give T cell receptor beta chains drawn from one sample of a study of identical twins. One entry per CDR3 protein results from TCRdb running MiXCR on the 5' RACE reads. Here the sample spans about 300,000 distinct CDR3 sequences, around 12% being singletons. These data were likewise used in another study, on yellow fever vaccine responses in identical twins.

The sequencing input was CD8+ T cells sorted from blood. Every receptor here comes from a young woman in good health. Both conserved end residues are part of each CDR3. A D gene is named only where the DNA matches it firmly. Size is omitted from some rows. Given values are once, few, many or a class for expanded clones.

CDR3: CASSTGRVHYGYTF
DNA: TGTGCCAGCAGTACCGGGAGGGTTCATTATGGCTACACCTTC
V: TRBV9
J: TRBJ1-2
D: NA
size: NA

CDR3: CSVVDSKSNEQFF
DNA: TGCAGCGTTGTCGACAGTAAAAGCAATGAGCAGTTCTTC
V: TRBV29-1
J: TRBJ2-1
D: NA
size: many

CDR3: CASSTPFKNTEAFF
DNA: TGTGCCAGCAGTACACCCTTTAAAAACACTGAAGCTTTCTTT
V: TRBV28
J: TRBJ1-1
D: NA
size: few

CDR3: CASSSPGRNTEAFF
DNA: TGTGCCAGCAGCTCCCCCGGCAGGAACACTGAAGCTTTCTTT
V: TRBV7-9
J: TRBJ1-1
D: NA
size: few

CDR3: CASSSMGYGYTDTQYF
DNA: TGTGCCAGCAGCTCTATGGGGTACGGGTACACAGATACGCAGTATTTT
V: TRBV11-2
J: TRBJ2-3
D: NA
size: few

CDR3: CASVEAHSLGYEQFF
DNA: TGTGCCAGCGTCGAAGCACACTCACTAGGCTATGAGCAGTTCTTC
V: TRBV2
J: TRBJ2-1
D: NA
size: few

CDR3: CASSFPNTGFGELFF
DNA: TGTGCCAGCAGTTTCCCTAATACAGGGTTCGGGGAGCTGTTTTTT
V: TRBV12-3/TRBV12-4
J: TRBJ2-2
D: NA
size: NA

CDR3: CASFPGTSGGASGKETQYF
DNA: TGTGCCAGCTTCCCCGGGACTAGCGGGGGGGCTAGTGGGAAAGAGACCCAGTACTTC
V: TRBV7-6
J: TRBJ2-5
D: TRBD2
size: few

CDR3: CASTQTPYEQYF
DNA: TGTGCCAGCACCCAGACACCCTACGAGCAGTACTTC
V: TRBV12-3/TRBV12-4
J: TRBJ2-7
D: NA
size: few

CDR3: CASSQEAHPNEKLFF
DNA: TGCGCCAGCAGCCAAGAAGCACACCCTAATGAAAAACTGTTTTTT
V: TRBV4-1
J: TRBJ1-4
D: NA
size: NA

CDR3: CSARDLSSGSSYNEEFF
DNA: TGCAGTGCTAGAGACCTATCAAGCGGGAGCTCCTACAATGAGGAGTTCTTC
V: TRBV20-1
J: TRBJ2-1
D: TRBD2
size: few

CDR3: CASSLNAGKLFF
DNA: TGTGCCAGCAGTTTAAACGCGGGAAAACTGTTTTTT
V: TRBV12-3/TRBV12-4
J: TRBJ1-4
D: NA
size: few

CDR3: CASSPRLAGVFEQFF
DNA: TGTGCCAGCAGCCCACGACTAGCGGGAGTTTTTGAGCAGTTCTTC
V: TRBV9
J: TRBJ2-1
D: TRBD2
size: NA

CDR3: CSARDLITNEQFF
DNA: TGCAGTGCTAGAGATCTGATCACCAATGAGCAGTTCTTC
V: TRBV20-1
J: TRBJ2-1
D: NA
size: NA

CDR3: CASSRLRDGGGSRETQYF
DNA: TGTGCCAGCAGCCGACTCCGGGACGGAGGGGGGTCACGAGAGACCCAGTACTTC
V: TRBV11-1
J: TRBJ2-5
D: NA
size: few

CDR3: CASSPGTAHTDTQYF
DNA: TGTGCCAGCAGCCCCGGGACAGCTCACACAGATACGCAGTATTTT
V: TRBV4-2
J: TRBJ2-3
D: TRBD1
size: NA

CDR3: CSAPLTHVAQETQYF
DNA: TGCAGTGCTCCCCTTACCCACGTGGCTCAAGAGACCCAGTACTTC
V: TRBV20-1
J: TRBJ2-5
D: NA
size: NA

CDR3: CATSDFLRDRNQETQYF
DNA: TGTGCCACCAGTGATTTTCTCCGGGACAGGAACCAAGAGACCCAGTACTTC
V: TRBV24-1
J: TRBJ2-5
D: TRBD1
size: NA

CDR3: CASSSPRGQFF
DNA: TGTGCCAGCAGCTCGCCCCGGGGGCAGTTCTTC
V: TRBV7-9
J: TRBJ2-1
D: NA
size: many

CDR3: CASSLRGTEQYF
DNA: TGTGCCAGCAGTTTAAGAGGGACCGAGCAGTACTTC
V: TRBV27
J: TRBJ2-7
D: NA
size: NA

CDR3: CASSLGGAPGYEQYF
DNA: TGTGCCAGCAGCTTAGGCGGGGCCCCCGGCTACGAGCAGTACTTC
V: TRBV7-2
J: TRBJ2-7
D: NA
size: many

CDR3: CASSFGAGPAYEQYF
DNA: TGTGCCAGCAGTTTTGGGGCGGGGCCCGCCTACGAGCAGTACTTC
V: TRBV28
J: TRBJ2-7
D: NA
size: NA

CDR3: CASSQAPLAGYNEQFF
DNA: TGTGCCAGCAGCCAGGCTCCCCTAGCGGGGTACAATGAGCAGTTCTTC
V: TRBV14
J: TRBJ2-1
D: TRBD2
size: NA

CDR3: CSATIAEVSYEQYF
DNA: TGCAGTGCCACGATAGCGGAAGTATCCTACGAGCAGTACTTC
V: TRBV20-1
J: TRBJ2-7
D: NA
size: NA

CDR3: CASSELAGGGNEQFF
DNA: TGTGCCAGCAGTGAGCTAGCGGGGGGAGGGAATGAGCAGTTCTTC
V: TRBV6-1
J: TRBJ2-1
D: TRBD2
size: few

CDR3: CASSVEAGGVSEELFF
DNA: TGTGCCAGCAGCGTAGAAGCGGGAGGGGTGTCGGAGGAGCTGTTTTTT
V: TRBV9
J: TRBJ2-2
D: TRBD2
size: NA

CDR3: CASSTWTSNEQFF
DNA: TGTGCCAGCAGCACGTGGACTAGCAATGAGCAGTTCTTC
V: TRBV13
J: TRBJ2-1
D: TRBD2
size: few

CDR3: CASSQVSTNYGYTF
DNA: TGCGCCAGCAGCCAAGTTAGTACTAACTATGGCTACACCTTC
V: TRBV4-1
J: TRBJ1-2
D: NA
size: NA

CDR3: CASRPEGAYNEQFF
DNA: TGTGCCAGCAGACCGGAGGGGGCCTACAATGAGCAGTTCTTC
V: TRBV27
J: TRBJ2-1
D: NA
size: NA

CDR3: CSARTSGSAYEQYF
DNA: TGCAGTGCTAGGACTAGCGGGAGCGCCTACGAGCAGTACTTC
V: TRBV20-1
J: TRBJ2-7
D: TRBD2
size: many

CDR3: CASSPSGANTGELFF
DNA: TGCGCCAGCAGCCCTAGCGGGGCGAACACCGGGGAGCTGTTTTTT
V: TRBV4-1
J: TRBJ2-2
D: TRBD2
size: few

CDR3: CASGLRGEAFF
DNA: TGTGCTAGTGGTTTGCGGGGCGAAGCTTTCTTT
V: TRBV12-5
J: TRBJ1-1
D: NA
size: NA

CDR3: CASSEYHRGLPQYF
DNA: TGTGCCAGCAGTGAATATCACAGGGGGCTGCCGCAGTATTTT
V: TRBV25-1
J: TRBJ2-3
D: TRBD1
size: few

CDR3: CASSFPGTTSYNEQFF
DNA: TGTGCCAGCAGTTTCCCCGGGACTACCTCCTACAATGAGCAGTTCTTC
V: TRBV12-3/TRBV12-4
J: TRBJ2-1
D: TRBD2
size: many

CDR3: CASSSSGSGNEQYF
DNA: TGTGCCAGCAGCTCTAGCGGGAGCGGCAACGAGCAGTACTTC
V: TRBV7-6
J: TRBJ2-7
D: TRBD2
size: NA

CDR3: CASTNNQGWEQFF
DNA: TGTGCCAGCACCAACAACCAGGGGTGGGAGCAGTTCTTC
V: TRBV7-6
J: TRBJ2-1
D: NA
size: NA

CDR3: CASTVGTSSYNEQFF
DNA: TGTGCCAGCACCGTTGGGACTAGCTCCTACAATGAGCAGTTCTTC
V: TRBV25-1
J: TRBJ2-1
D: TRBD2
size: few

CDR3: CASSAPAGLESPLHF
DNA: TGTGCCAGCAGTGCGCCCGCAGGGCTCGAGTCACCCCTCCACTTT
V: TRBV25-1
J: TRBJ1-6
D: NA
size: many

CDR3: CASSQGLGTDTQYF
DNA: TGCGCCAGCAGCCAAGGATTGGGCACAGATACGCAGTATTTT
V: TRBV4-1
J: TRBJ2-3
D: NA
size: many

CDR3: CASSVHPGTSLDNEQFF
DNA: TGTGCCAGCAGCGTGCACCCCGGGACTAGCCTCGACAATGAGCAGTTCTTC
V: TRBV9
J: TRBJ2-1
D: TRBD2
size: few

CDR3: CASSHLRSNTGELFF
DNA: TGTGCCAGCAGCCATTTGCGGTCGAACACCGGGGAGCTGTTTTTT
V: TRBV3-1
J: TRBJ2-2
D: NA
size: NA